This is a list of T cell receptor beta chains from one sample in a study of shared clonotypes between healthy human individuals. Only in-frame clones appear in the TCRdb table, and some are missing; sequencing was by immunoSEQ multiplex PCR. Of 1 million to 1.2 million clones listed, approximately 80% are singletons. The specimen sequenced was memory CD4+ T cells from PBMCs. The source is a young man in good health. Some clones in this sample may be carry-over from other donors' samples. Both conserved end residues are trimmed from each CDR3. Each record gives: J gene, V gene, CDR3 protein.

TRBJ1-5 TRBV7-9 ASSLVPGQPQH
TRBJ2-2 TRBV9 ASSVTSGGSGELF
TRBJ1-3 TRBV5-1 ASSLIGGAGNTIY
TRBJ1-5 TRBV6-6 ASSGPRAGNQPQH
TRBJ2-5 TRBV28 ASSSNRVQETQY
TRBJ2-2 TRBV7-6 ASSLLAGGVGELF
TRBJ2-5 TRBV28 ASSFGGTSSKETQY
TRBJ2-6 TRBV27 ASSSQWYGANVLT
TRBJ1-4 TRBV29-1 SAQAASGEKLF
TRBJ2-5 TRBV14 ASLQGETQY
TRBJ2-1 TRBV27 ASSPRFASVSPNNEQF
TRBJ2-3 TRBV6-1 ASTRSEDTQY
TRBJ2-3 TRBV2 ASSIRLAGEDTQY
TRBJ2-7 TRBV11-2 ASSLGGETYEQY
TRBJ2-7 TRBV21-1 ASITGLAPIYEQY
TRBJ1-5 TRBV30 ACQRDGYSNQPQH
TRBJ1-5 TRBV14 ASSQGTYQPQH
TRBJ1-2 TRBV13 ASSPERGQGGGYT
TRBJ2-1 TRBV5-1 ASSRGGTTNEQF
TRBJ1-5 TRBV30 AWSRGPGQPQH
TRBJ1-1 TRBV23-1 ASSQGGAGDTEAF
TRBJ2-1 TRBV5-1 ASTQQGAVGNEQF
TRBJ2-2 TRBV5-1 ASSLTPTPGELF
TRBJ2-7 TRBV9 ASSVSLAGTYEQY
TRBJ2-7 TRBV5-1 ASNRGGRNYEQY
TRBJ1-2 TRBV11-2 ASSLIQGGNYGYT
TRBJ2-3 TRBV7-9 ASSLTTGTDTQY
TRBJ2-1 TRBV7-9 ASSPPRTAFYNEQF
TRBJ2-1 TRBV19 ASSILFRNEQF
. TRBV4-2 ASSQARSSYEQY
TRBJ2-7 TRBV28 ASEREGSSYEQY
TRBJ2-7 TRBV11-2 ASSFLSSGLYEQY
TRBJ1-1 TRBV2 ASSVGQGVGTEAF
TRBJ2-5 TRBV28 ASSSKRAHSLGKETQY
TRBJ1-1 TRBV15 ATTLTRVHTEAF
TRBJ2-7 TRBV5-1 ASSLSVEYEQY
TRBJ2-2 TRBV7-8 ASSPRDYTNTGELF
TRBJ2-1 TRBV4-3 ASSQDGAGGNNEQF
TRBJ2-7 TRBV29-1 SVQAGGYEQY
TRBJ1-5 TRBV19 ASSIPGTGQPQH
TRBJ2-2 TRBV27 ASSFLTGYGTGELF
TRBJ2-2 TRBV5-4 ASSLRTNTGELF
TRBJ2-7 TRBV15 ATSSGQGGEQY